These 14 T cell receptor beta chains share one sample of origin, sequenced in a study of post-analysis software for immune sequencing data. Study conclusions and caveats: TRBV segments more frequent in patients than in controls numbered roughly 5 and included TRBV5-6, TRBV5-1 and TRBV20-1.

Unique-molecular-identifier-tagged TCR beta cDNA libraries were used. TCRdb re-analysed the PCR reads in MiXCR, keeping a single row per CDR3 protein. The repertoire consists of about 800,000 distinct CDR3 sequences, with around 27% occurring once and the leading ten covering around 0.6%. These receptors are not linked to any known antigen. The sequenced sample was blood. The source is a girl aged 5 to 17 with multiple sclerosis.

The rearrangement joins TRBV7-9 to TRBJ2-1, with a weak D call TRBD2 (6 bases). This CDR3 has 16 amino acids. Germline assignment: CDR1 SEHNR and CDR2 FQNEAQ (reference sequence). V shed 5 bases and J shed 0 bases, with 14 bases lying between them. CDR3 protein: CASSPAAGSSYNEQFF. In nucleotides, the CDR3 is TGTGCCAGCAGCCCGGCCGCGGGGAGCTCCTACAATGAGCAGTTCTTC.

The chain couples TRBV7-8 to TRBJ2-2, with 8 positions matching TRBD1. Germline-derived CDR1 and CDR2 are SGHVS and FQNEAQ. The CDR3 contains 14 residues. V was clipped by 6 bases and J by 3 bases; unmatched bases: 3. CDR3 in DNA: TGTGCCAGCAGGCGGACAGGGTACACCGGGGAGCTGTTTTTT. Protein product: CASRRTGYTGELFF.

Only a few counts were recorded for this clonotype. This chain uses TRBV5-1 with TRBJ2-5; no definite D call. CDR1 and CDR2 from the germline V gene are SGHRS and YFSETQ. Trimming shortened V by 5 bases and J by 4 bases, and 6 bases separated the two germline ends. This CDR3 contains 11 residues. In nucleotides, the CDR3 is TGCGCCAGCAGAGTGATAGAGACCCAGTACTTC. Protein: CASRVIETQYF.

The chain uses TRBV6-5 and TRBJ1-1; possible D gene TRBD1, 5 bases. This CDR3 has 15 amino acids. Germline-derived CDR1 and CDR2 are MNHEY and SVGAGI. The V end was cut by 0 bases, the J end by 5 bases, with 13 bases between. CDR3 bases: TGTGCCAGCAGTTACTCGGGGGTAAAGGGAACTGAAGCTTTCTTT. Its protein product is CASSYSGVKGTEAFF.

This chain uses TRBV20-1 with TRBJ2-5; TRBD2 matches at 13 bases. CDR3 length: 16 amino acids. Trimming took 1 base from V and 11 from J; bases not matched to a gene: 13. CDR1 DFQATT and CDR2 SNEGSKA come from the germline V gene (reference sequence). The CDR3 sequence: CSARVRTSGSIDEQYF. As DNA, the CDR3 is TGCAGTGCTAGAGTCCGGACTAGCGGGAGTATCGATGAGCAGTACTTC.

In its sample, this clonotype was seen a few times. The chain joins TRBV6-6 to TRBJ2-3; TRBD1 might be the D (5 bases). V shed 6 bases and J shed 7 bases, with 14 bases lying between them. The CDR3 runs to 13 residues. Germline values: CDR1 MNHNY, CDR2 SVGAGI (reference sequence). CDR3 sequence (DNA): TGTGCCAGCAGCGCTGAGGCGGACAATACGCAGTATTTT. It codes for CASSAEADNTQYF.

In this sample, this clonotype turned up once. The gene calls are TRBV20-1 and TRBJ2-1, with TRBD2 identical over 11 bases. The CDR3 extends over 14 amino acids. V lost 7 bases and J lost 8; bases outside the gene matches: 10. The germline gives CDR1 DFQATT, CDR2 SNEGSKA (reference sequence). CDR3 coding DNA: TGCAGTGTTCTGGGACTAGCGGCAATATATGAGCAGTTCTTC. It yields the protein CSVLGLAAIYEQFF.

This clonotype was seen repeatedly, ten times or more. The chain has TRBV20-1 and TRBJ2-3, with D perhaps TRBD1 (5 bases). Trimming removed 5 bases from V and 4 bases from J, with 7 bases in between. The CDR3 runs 11 residues. Germline V gene lookup returns CDR1 DFQATT and CDR2 SNEGSKA (reference sequence). The CDR3 region is CSAATADTQYF. The CDR3 DNA reads TGCAGTGCTGCGACAGCAGATACGCAGTATTTT.

This clonotype was seen a few times. The chain recombines TRBV5-1 with TRBJ2-7; tentatively, D is TRBD2 (5 bases). V was cut by 1 base and J by 0 bases, with 8 bases left in between. Germline V gives CDR1 SGHRS, CDR2 YFSETQ. The CDR3 extends over 14 amino acids. This CDR3 is CASSLYGISYEQYF. The CDR3 DNA reads as TGCGCCAGCAGCTTGTACGGGATCTCCTACGAGCAGTACTTC.

In its sample, this clonotype was seen once. This chain connects TRBV29-1 to TRBJ2-4; TRBD2 matches 12 bases. The CDR3 has 15 amino acids. V dropped 3 bases and J dropped 3; count of bases not matched to a gene: 3. Germline lookup yields CDR1 SQVTM and CDR2 ANQGSEA. The CDR3 spells CSVDLAGGGKNIQYF. The DNA for the CDR3 is TGCAGCGTTGATCTAGCGGGAGGGGGCAAAAACATTCAGTACTTC.

V gene TRBV28 combines with J gene TRBJ2-3, with 9 bases aligning to TRBD2. This CDR3 has 16 amino acids. Germline V gives CDR1 MDHEN, CDR2 SYDVKM. V lost 0 bases and J lost 1; bases outside the gene matches: 2. The CDR3 reads CASSLWRGGRTDTQYF. As DNA, the CDR3 is TGTGCCAGCAGTTTATGGCGGGGGGGCCGCACAGATACGCAGTATTTT.

This clonotype was observed many times. This sequence joins TRBV10-3 and TRBJ2-1; 7 positions match TRBD1. Germline V gives CDR1 ENHRY, CDR2 SYGVKD. The CDR3 runs 21 residues. V trimming: 0 bases; J trimming: 4 bases; junction bases outside the gene matches: 21. This chain's CDR3 is CAISESMVRRKETGRYNEQFF. The CDR3 DNA reads TGTGCCATCAGTGAGTCGATGGTGCGACGGAAGGAGACAGGGCGATACAATGAGCAGTTCTTC.

The J gene is TRBJ2-3, the V gene TRBV29-1, with D tentatively TRBD1 (6 bases). The V gene lost 2 bases and the J gene lost 3 bases, with 15 bases spanning the gap. The germline V gene encodes CDR1 SQVTM and CDR2 ANQGSEA. The CDR3 contains 15 residues. The CDR3 nucleotides read TGCAGCGTTGAAAGCTGGGTGAGGGGGACAGATACGCAGTATTTT. It is translated as CSVESWVRGTDTQYF.

This clonotype showed up just once. A much larger clone lies one base from this, so it may be a read error. The chain employs TRBV11-2 and TRBJ2-1; TRBD1 matches 11 bases. V was clipped by 4 bases and J by 9 bases; unmatched bases: 5. This CDR3 has 14 amino acids. Germline V gene lookup returns CDR1 SGHAT and CDR2 FQNNGV. CDR3 coding DNA: TGTGCCAGCAGCTGGGGACAGGGGGTGGGTGAGCAGTTCTTC. Protein product: CASSWGQGVGEQFF.